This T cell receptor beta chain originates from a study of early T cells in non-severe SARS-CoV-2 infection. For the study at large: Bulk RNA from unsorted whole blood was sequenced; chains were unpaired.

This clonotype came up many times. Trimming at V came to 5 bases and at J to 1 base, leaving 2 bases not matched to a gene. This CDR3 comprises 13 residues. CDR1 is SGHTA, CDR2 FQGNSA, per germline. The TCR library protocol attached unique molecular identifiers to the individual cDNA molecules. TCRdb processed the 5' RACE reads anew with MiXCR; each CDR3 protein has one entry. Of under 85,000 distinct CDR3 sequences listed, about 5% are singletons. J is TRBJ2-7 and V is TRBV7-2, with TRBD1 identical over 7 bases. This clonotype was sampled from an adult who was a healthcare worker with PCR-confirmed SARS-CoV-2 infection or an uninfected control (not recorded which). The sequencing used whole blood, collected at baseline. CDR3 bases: TGTGCCAGCAGCGAGACAGGGTCCTACGAGCAGTACTTC. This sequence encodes CASSETGSYEQYF.